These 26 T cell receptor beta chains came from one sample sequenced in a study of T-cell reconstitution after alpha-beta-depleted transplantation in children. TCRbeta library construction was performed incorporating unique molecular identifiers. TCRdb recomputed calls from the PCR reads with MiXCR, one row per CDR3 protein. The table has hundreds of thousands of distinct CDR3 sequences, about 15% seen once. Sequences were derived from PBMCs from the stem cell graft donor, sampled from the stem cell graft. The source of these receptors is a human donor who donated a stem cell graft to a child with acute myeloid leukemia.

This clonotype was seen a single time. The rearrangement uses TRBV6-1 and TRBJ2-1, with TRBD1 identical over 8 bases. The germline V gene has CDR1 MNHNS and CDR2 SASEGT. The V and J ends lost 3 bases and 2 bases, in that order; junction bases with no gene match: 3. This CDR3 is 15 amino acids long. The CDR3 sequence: CASSDTGGTYNEQFF. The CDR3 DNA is TGTGCCAGCAGTGACACAGGGGGGACCTACAATGAGCAGTTCTTC.

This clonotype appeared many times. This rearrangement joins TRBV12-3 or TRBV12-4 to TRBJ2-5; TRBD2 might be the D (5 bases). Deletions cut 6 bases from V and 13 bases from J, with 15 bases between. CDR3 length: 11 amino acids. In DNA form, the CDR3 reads TGTGCCAGCAGCGCGGACTCGGTGACGTACTTC. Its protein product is CASSADSVTYF.

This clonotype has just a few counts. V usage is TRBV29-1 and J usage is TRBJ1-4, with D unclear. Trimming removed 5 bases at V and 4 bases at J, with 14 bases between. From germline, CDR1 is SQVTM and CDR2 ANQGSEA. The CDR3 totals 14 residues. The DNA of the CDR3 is TGCAGCGTTCTCCGGACGCCCGATAATGAAAAACTGTTTTTT. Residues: CSVLRTPDNEKLFF.

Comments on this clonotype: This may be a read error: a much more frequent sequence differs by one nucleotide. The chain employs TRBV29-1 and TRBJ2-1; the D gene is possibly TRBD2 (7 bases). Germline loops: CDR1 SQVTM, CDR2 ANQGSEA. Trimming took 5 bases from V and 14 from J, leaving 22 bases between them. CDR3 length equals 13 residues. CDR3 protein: CSVRTSGGGLEFF. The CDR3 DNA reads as TGCAGCGTTCGTACTTCTGGCGGGGGCTTGGAGTTCTTC.

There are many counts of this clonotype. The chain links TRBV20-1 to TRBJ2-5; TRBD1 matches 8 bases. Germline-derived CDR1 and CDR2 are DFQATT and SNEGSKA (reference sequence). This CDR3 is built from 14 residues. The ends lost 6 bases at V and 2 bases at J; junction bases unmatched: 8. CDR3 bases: TGCAGTGCGGACAGGGCCCCCTTTCAAGAGACCCAGTACTTC. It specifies CSADRAPFQETQYF.

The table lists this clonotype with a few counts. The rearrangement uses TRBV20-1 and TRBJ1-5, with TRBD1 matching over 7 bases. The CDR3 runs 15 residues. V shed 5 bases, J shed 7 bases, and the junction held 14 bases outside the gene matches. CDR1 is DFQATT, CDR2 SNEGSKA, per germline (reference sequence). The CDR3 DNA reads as TGCAGTGCTCGCAAAGTACTCCAGGGGGAACAGCCCCAGCATTTT. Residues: CSARKVLQGEQPQHF.

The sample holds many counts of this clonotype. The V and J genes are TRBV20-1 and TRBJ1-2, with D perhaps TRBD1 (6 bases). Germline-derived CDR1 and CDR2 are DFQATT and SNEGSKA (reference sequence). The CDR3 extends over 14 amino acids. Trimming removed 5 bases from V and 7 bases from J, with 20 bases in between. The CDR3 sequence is CSAPDPGAALGYTF. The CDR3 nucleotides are TGCAGTGCTCCCGACCCAGGGGCTGCACTTGGCTACACCTTC.

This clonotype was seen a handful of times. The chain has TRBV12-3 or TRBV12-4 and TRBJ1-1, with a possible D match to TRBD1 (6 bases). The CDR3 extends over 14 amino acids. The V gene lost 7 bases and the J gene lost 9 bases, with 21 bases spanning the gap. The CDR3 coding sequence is TGTGCCAGCACTCCAACCGGGACACGGGGTCAAGCTTTCTTT. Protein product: CASTPTGTRGQAFF.

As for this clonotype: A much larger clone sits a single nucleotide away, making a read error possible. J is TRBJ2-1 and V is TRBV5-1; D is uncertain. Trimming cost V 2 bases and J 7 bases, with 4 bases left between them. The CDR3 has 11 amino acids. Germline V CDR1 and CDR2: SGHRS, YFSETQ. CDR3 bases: TGCGCCAGCAGCTTTGAGAATGAGCAGTTCTTC. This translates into CASSFENEQFF.

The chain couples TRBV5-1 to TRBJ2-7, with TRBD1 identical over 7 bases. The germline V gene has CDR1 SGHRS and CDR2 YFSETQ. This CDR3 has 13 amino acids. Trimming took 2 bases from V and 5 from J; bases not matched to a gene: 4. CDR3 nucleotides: TGCGCCAGCAGCTTCGACAGGGTCGACGAGCAGTACTTC. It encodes CASSFDRVDEQYF.

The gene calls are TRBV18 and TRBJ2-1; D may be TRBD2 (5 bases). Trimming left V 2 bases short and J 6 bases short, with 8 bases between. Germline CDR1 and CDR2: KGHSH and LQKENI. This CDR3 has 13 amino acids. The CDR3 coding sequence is TGTGCCAGCTCACCATTGGGAGCCAATGAGCAGTTCTTC. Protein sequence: CASSPLGANEQFF.

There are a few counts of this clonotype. The CDR3 nucleotides are TGTGCCACCTCGGGGGAGGGCTGGAATGAGCAGTTCTTC. Its translation is CATSGEGWNEQFF. The genes are TRBV12-3 or TRBV12-4 and TRBJ2-1, with 7 bases aligning to TRBD2. J was trimmed by 7 bases and V by 10 bases; bases with no gene match: 10. This CDR3 spans 13 amino acids.

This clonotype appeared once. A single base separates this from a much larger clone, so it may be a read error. CDR3 protein: CTAPDYEGLYGYTF. CDR3 coding DNA: TGCACTGCGCCCGATTATGAGGGGTTATATGGCTACACCTTC. The V call is TRBV20-1, the J call TRBJ1-2; tentative D call: TRBD1 (5 bases). This CDR3 is built from 14 residues. Germline CDR1 reads DFQATT; CDR2 reads SNEGSKA (reference sequence).

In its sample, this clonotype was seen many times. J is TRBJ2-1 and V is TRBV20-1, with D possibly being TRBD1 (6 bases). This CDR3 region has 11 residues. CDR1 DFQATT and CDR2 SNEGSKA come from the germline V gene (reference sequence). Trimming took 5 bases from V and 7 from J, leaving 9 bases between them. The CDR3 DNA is TGCAGTGCTCGAAGGGGGAATGAGCAGTTCTTC. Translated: CSARRGNEQFF.

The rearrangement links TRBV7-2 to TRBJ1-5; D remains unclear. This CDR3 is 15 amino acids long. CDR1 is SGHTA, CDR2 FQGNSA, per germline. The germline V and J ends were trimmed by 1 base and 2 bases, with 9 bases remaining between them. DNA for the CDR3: TGTGCCAGCAGCTTAGGGCGGCGCGGCAATCAGCCCCAGCATTTT. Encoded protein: CASSLGRRGNQPQHF.

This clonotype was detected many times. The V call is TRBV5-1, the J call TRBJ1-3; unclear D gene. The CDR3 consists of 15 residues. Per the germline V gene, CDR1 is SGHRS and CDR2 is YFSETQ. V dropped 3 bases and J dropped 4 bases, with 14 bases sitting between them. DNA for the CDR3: TGCGCCAGCAGCTCTTCGGGAGGGAGCGGAAACACCATATATTTT. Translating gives CASSSSGGSGNTIYF.

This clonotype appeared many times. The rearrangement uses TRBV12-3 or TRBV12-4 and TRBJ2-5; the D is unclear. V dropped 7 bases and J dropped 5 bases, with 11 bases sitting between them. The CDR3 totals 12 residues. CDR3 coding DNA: TGTGCCAGCAACCGGGTAGGGGAGACCCAGTACTTC. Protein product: CASNRVGETQYF.

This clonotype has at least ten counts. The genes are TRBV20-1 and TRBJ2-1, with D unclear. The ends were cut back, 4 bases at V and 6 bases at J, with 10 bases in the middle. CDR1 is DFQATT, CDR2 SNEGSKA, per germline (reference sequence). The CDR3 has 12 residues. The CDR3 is CSAKVDSNEQFF. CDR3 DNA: TGCAGTGCTAAAGTGGATTCCAATGAGCAGTTCTTC.

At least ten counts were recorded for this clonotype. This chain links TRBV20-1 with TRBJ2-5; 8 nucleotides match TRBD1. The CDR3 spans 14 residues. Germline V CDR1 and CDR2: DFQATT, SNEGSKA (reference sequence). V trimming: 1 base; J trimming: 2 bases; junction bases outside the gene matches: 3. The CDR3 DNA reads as TGCAGTGCTAGAGGGACAGGGCCACAAGAGACCCAGTACTTC. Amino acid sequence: CSARGTGPQETQYF.

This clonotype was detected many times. CDR3 loop: CASSLGKGYGYTF. CDR3 DNA sequence: TGCGCCAGCAGCCTGGGAAAGGGCTATGGCTACACCTTC. The gene calls are TRBV4-3 and TRBJ1-2; unclear D gene. CDR1 is LGHNA and CDR2 is YSLEER in the germline V gene. V gave up 4 bases and J gave up 4 bases, with 10 bases separating them. This CDR3 has 13 residues.

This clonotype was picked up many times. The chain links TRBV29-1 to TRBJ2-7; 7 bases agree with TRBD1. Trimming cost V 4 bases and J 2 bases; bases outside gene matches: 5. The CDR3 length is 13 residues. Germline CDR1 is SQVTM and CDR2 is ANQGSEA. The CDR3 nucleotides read TGCAGCGTTGTCGACAGGGCTACCTACGAGCAGTACTTC. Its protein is CSVVDRATYEQYF.

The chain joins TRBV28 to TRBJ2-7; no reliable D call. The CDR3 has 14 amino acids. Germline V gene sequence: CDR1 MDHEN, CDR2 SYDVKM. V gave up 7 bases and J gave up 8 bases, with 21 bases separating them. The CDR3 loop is CASNSESGPYKQYV. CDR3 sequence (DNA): TGTGCCAGCAATTCAGAGTCCGGACCGTATAAGCAGTACGTC.

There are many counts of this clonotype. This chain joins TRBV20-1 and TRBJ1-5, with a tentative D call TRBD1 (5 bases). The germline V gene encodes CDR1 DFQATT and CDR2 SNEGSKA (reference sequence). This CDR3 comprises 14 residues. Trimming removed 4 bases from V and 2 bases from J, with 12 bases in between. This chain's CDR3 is CSAKVQGGNQPQHF. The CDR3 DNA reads TGCAGTGCTAAGGTTCAGGGAGGCAATCAGCCCCAGCATTTT.

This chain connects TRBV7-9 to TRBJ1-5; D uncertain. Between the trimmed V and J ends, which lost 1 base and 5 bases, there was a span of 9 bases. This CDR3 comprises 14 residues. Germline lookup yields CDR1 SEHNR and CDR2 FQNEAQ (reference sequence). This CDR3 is CASSLGISDQPQHF. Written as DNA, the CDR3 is TGTGCCAGCAGCTTAGGGATTTCCGATCAGCCCCAGCATTTT.

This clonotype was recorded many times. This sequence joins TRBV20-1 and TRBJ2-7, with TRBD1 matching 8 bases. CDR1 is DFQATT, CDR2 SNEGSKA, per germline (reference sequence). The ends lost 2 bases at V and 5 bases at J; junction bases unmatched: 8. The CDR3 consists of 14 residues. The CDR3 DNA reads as TGCAGTGCTAGAACCCAGGGGGCGATCAACGAGCAGTACTTC. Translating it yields CSARTQGAINEQYF.

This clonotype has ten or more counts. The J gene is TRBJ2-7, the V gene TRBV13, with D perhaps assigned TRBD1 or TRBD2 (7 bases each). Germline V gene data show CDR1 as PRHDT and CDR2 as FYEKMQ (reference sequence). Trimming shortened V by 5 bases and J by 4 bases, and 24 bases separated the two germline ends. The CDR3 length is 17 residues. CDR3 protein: CASSPRGGGFSRYEQYF. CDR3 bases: TGTGCCAGCAGCCCCAGGGGAGGGGGCTTTTCTCGGTACGAGCAGTACTTC.